This T cell receptor (beta chain) was observed in a study of response to subunit inactivated influenza vaccine. Study outcomes and limitations: Each seasonal influenza vaccination recruits few new T cells, the authors suggested.

Worth noting for this clonotype: Its antigen is not known.

The germline V gene has CDR1 DFQATT and CDR2 SNEGSKA (reference sequence). This CDR3 spans 13 amino acids. V shed 8 bases, J shed 2 bases, and the junction held 8 bases outside the gene matches. TCRdb re-analysed the RT-PCR reads in MiXCR, keeping a single row per CDR3 protein. Of roughly 710,000 distinct CDR3 sequences listed, roughly 15% are singletons. Sequenced here: PBMCs from blood, sampled 14 to 15 days before vaccination. The chain is built from TRBV20-1 and TRBJ2-7, with 8 bases identical to TRBD1. The receptor was isolated from a man between 50 and 59 years old who received an inactivated influenza vaccine. The CDR3 nucleotides are TGCAGTACCGAAGACAGGGGAACCTACGAGCAGTACTTC. Translated, it gives CSTEDRGTYEQYF.